These 9 T cell receptor beta chains share one sample of origin, sequenced in a study of blood T cell repertoires in COVID-19. Generated by immunoSEQ multiplex PCR, the TCRdb table keeps only in-frame clones and is missing some. The top ten clones hold over 12% of a sample with fewer than 95,000 clones, 87% of them seen once. Material: peripheral blood. These receptors originate from a male donor with acute or convalescent COVID-19.

This CDR3 is CSVGATSGGSTDTQYF. CDR3 sequence (DNA): TGCAGCGTGGGAGCCACTAGCGGGGGGAGCACAGATACGCAGTATTTT. This chain connects TRBV29-1 to TRBJ2-3; 12 bases are shared with TRBD2. Trimming cost V 6 bases and J 0 bases; bases outside gene matches: 7. From germline, CDR1 is SQVTM and CDR2 ANQGSEA. The CDR3 contains 16 residues.

The gene calls are TRBV5-1 and TRBJ2-1; 8 bases match TRBD2. J gave up 0 bases and V 4 bases, and 18 bases lay outside the gene matches. From germline, CDR1 is SGHRS and CDR2 YFSETQ. This CDR3 is built from 20 residues. The CDR3 loop is CASSTSRGSGGQGSYNEQFF. The CDR3 DNA is TGCGCCAGCAGCACTAGCCGGGGCAGCGGGGGCCAGGGCTCCTACAATGAGCAGTTCTTC. Using reference TRBV5-1 and TRBJ2-1 for the parts outside the CDR3, the full variable domain is KAGVTQTPRYLIKTRGQQVTLSCSPISGHRSVSWYQQTPGQGLQFLFEYFSETQRNKGNFPGRFSGRQFSNSRSEMNVSTLELGDSALYLCASSTSRGSGGQGSYNEQFFGPGTRLTVL.

This rearrangement joins TRBV30 to TRBJ1-5, with TRBD1 matching over 8 bases. The CDR3 length is 13 residues. J was trimmed by 10 bases and V by 3 bases; bases with no gene match: 8. Germline V gene sequence: CDR1 GTSNPN, CDR2 SVGIG (reference sequence). The CDR3 sequence: CAWSPQGGKPQHF. The CDR3 nucleotides are TGTGCCTGGAGCCCACAGGGGGGGAAACCCCAGCATTTT.

This clone came up once. This rearrangement joins TRBV4-1 to TRBJ1-1; TRBD1 matches at 10 bases. The CDR3 sequence is 15 residues long. Looked up from germline, CDR1 is MGHRA and CDR2 is YSYEKL. V lost 3 bases to trimming and J lost 5 bases; unmatched junction nucleotides: 6. This chain's CDR3 is CASSQGGQGRTEAFF. CDR3 nucleotides: TGCGCCAGCAGCCAGGGGGGACAGGGGCGGACTGAAGCTTTCTTT.

The J gene is TRBJ2-7, the V gene TRBV30, with a tentative D call TRBD1 (6 bases). Germline assignment: CDR1 GTSNPN and CDR2 SVGIG (reference sequence). CDR3 length: 12 amino acids. Deletions cut 3 bases from V and 5 bases from J, with 11 bases between. CDR3 amino acids: CAWSRTAHEQYF. CDR3 DNA: TGTGCCTGGAGCCGGACAGCCCACGAGCAGTACTTC.

This chain joins TRBV24-1 and TRBJ2-5; maybe TRBD2 (6 bases). This CDR3 contains 15 residues. The germline V gene has CDR1 KGHDR and CDR2 SFDVKD. V was pared by 0 bases and J by 2 bases, with 9 bases between. The CDR3 nucleotides are TGTGCCACCAGTGATTTGCGGGGAGGTCAAGAGACCCAGTACTTC. Amino acids: CATSDLRGGQETQYF.

This clone was found once. The J gene is TRBJ1-6, the V gene TRBV7-9; the match to TRBD1 covers 8 bases. The CDR3 runs 14 residues. Trimming removed 2 bases from V and 9 bases from J; junction bases left unmatched: 3. CDR1 and CDR2 (germline): SEHNR, FQNEAQ (reference sequence). The CDR3: CASSLNRGTSPLHF. DNA of the CDR3: TGTGCCAGCAGCTTAAACAGGGGGACTTCACCCCTCCACTTT. The variable domain in full, with the rest retrieved from reference TRBV7-9 and TRBJ1-6, is DTGVSQNPRHKITKRGQNVTFRCDPISEHNRLYWYRQTLGQGPEFLTYFQNEAQLEKSRLLSDRFSAERPKGSFSTLEIQRTEQGDSAMYLCASSLNRGTSPLHFGNGTRLTVT.

V and J are TRBV5-8 and TRBJ1-3; D call uncertain. V lost 4 bases, J lost 4 bases, and 6 bases lay in between. This CDR3 has 12 amino acids. The germline CDR1 and CDR2 sequences are SGHTS and YDEGEE. CDR3 bases: TGTGCCAGCAGCAGAGCCGGAAACACCATATATTTT. Translating it yields CASSRAGNTIYF.

The chain employs TRBV28 and TRBJ1-5; 7 positions match TRBD1. The germline V gene has CDR1 MDHEN and CDR2 SYDVKM. The CDR3 covers 15 residues. The trim removed 6 bases at V and 7 bases at J, leaving 12 bases unmatched. This chain's CDR3 is CASSKIDRVRQPQHF. Written as DNA, the CDR3 is TGTGCCAGCAGCAAGATTGACAGGGTCCGACAGCCCCAGCATTTT.